The present T cell receptor (beta chain) was sequenced within a study of blood T cell repertoires in COVID-19. Study-wide background: COVID-19 samples, acute and convalescent, were from the United States, Italy and Spain. T cells, B-cell-depleted T cells, or PBMCs provided the cDNA or gDNA that served as material.

As processed by the authors: Estimates of nucleated cell counts were drawn from the amplification of reference gene primers. Data came from immunoSEQ multiplex PCR; TCRdb stores just in-frame clones and leaves some out. V and J calls and clone size come straight from that table; D and trimming were deduced from the DNA. The sample consists of some 100,000 clones, roughly 90% of them appearing once. The length of the CDR3 is 13 residues. CDR1 and CDR2 (germline): MNHEY, SVGAGI. Trimming took off 6 bases at V and 7 bases at J, with 15 bases between the two ends. The clonotype comes from a man between 60 and 70 years old with acute or convalescent COVID-19. The sample taken for sequencing was peripheral blood. The rearrangement joins TRBV6-5 to TRBJ1-1, with D possibly matching TRBD1 (5 bases). The CDR3 protein is CASRDGRVGEAFF. The CDR3 nucleotides read TGTGCCAGCAGAGATGGCAGGGTTGGTGAAGCTTTCTTT.